This T cell receptor beta chain is from a study of cytomegalovirus exposure and HLA in healthy donors. Findings and limits, study-wide: Three chains tied to CMV proved CMV antigen-specific in vitro. Beyond CMV serostatus, there was no information to go on about immune exposure. A cluster of highly shared sequence variants was likely a sequencing artifact.

Points on this clone: The antigen is undetermined.

The PCR was carried out with 60 Vbeta primers and 13 Jbeta primers. Original processing notes: Counted up in a later analysis, unique TCR beta chains came to approximately 77 million, with some 11 million shared. TCRdb keeps only in-frame clones here, not all; method: immunoSEQ multiplex PCR. V and J calls and clone size are those listed in that table; D and trimming were worked out from the DNA. The sample shows around 200,000 clones, around 85% of them seen only once. This CDR3 comprises 16 residues. V was clipped by 5 bases and J by 0 bases, with 14 bases between them. The sequence came from a girl aged 2-10 years in good health and CMV-seronegative. The chain combines TRBV23-1 with TRBJ2-1; no clear D. TRBV23-1 falls under the ORF class, with uncertain function. The sample taken for sequencing was PBMCs. CDR3 sequence reads: CASSITNERSYNEQFF. The CDR3 DNA sequence: TGCGCCAGCAGTATCACTAACGAACGCTCCTACAATGAGCAGTTCTTC.